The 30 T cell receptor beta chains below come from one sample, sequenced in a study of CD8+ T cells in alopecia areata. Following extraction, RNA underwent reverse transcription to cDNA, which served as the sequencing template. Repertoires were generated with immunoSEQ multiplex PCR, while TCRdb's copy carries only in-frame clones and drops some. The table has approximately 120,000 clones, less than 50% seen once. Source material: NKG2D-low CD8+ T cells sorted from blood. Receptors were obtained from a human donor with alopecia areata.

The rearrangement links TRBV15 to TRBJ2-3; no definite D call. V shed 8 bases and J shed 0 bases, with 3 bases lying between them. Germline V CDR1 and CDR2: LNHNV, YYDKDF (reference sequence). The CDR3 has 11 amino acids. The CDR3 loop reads CATLSTDTQYF. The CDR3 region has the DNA TGTGCCACCCTTAGCACAGATACGCAGTATTTT.

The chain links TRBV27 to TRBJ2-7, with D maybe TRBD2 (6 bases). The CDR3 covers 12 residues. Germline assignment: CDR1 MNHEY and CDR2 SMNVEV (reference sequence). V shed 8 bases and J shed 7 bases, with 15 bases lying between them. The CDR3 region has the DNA TGTGCCAGCTGGGGCGGGGTTGGAGAGCAGTACTTC. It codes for CASWGGVGEQYF.

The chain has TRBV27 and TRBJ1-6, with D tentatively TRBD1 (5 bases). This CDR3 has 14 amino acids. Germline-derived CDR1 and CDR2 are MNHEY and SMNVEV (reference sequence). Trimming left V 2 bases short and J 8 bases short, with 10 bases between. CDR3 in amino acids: CASSLAGGHSPLHF. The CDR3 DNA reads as TGTGCCAGCAGTTTAGCTGGGGGACATTCACCCCTCCACTTT.

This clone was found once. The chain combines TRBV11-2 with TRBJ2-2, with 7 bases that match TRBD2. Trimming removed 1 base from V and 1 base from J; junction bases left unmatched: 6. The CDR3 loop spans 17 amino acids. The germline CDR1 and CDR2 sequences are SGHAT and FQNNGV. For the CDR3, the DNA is TGTGCCAGCAGCTTAGGGCCTAGCGGAGGGAACACCGGGGAGCTGTTTTTT. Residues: CASSLGPSGGNTGELFF.

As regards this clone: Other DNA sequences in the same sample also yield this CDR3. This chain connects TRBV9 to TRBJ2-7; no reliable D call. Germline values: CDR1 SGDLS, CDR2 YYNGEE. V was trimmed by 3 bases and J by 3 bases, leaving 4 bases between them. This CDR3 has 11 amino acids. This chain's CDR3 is CASSAGYEQYF. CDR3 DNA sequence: TGTGCCAGCAGCGCCGGCTACGAGCAGTACTTC.

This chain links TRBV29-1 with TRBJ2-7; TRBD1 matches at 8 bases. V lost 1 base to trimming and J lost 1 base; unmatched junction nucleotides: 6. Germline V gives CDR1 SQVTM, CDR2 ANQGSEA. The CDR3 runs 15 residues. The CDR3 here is CSVEGGQGPSYEQYF. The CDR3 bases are TGCAGCGTTGAAGGCGGACAGGGACCTTCCTACGAGCAGTACTTC.

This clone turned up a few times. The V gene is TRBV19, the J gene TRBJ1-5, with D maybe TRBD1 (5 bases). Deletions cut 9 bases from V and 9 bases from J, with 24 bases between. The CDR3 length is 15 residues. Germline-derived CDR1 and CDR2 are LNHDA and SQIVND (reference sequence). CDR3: CASRLALDSAWPQHF. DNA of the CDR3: TGTGCCAGCCGACTAGCCCTTGACAGTGCGTGGCCCCAGCATTTT.

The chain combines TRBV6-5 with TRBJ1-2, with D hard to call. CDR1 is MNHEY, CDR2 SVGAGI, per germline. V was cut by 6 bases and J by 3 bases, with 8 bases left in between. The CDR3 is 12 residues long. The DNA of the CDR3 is TGTGCCAGCAGCGCCCGGGACTATGGCTACACCTTC. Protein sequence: CASSARDYGYTF.

CDR3 DNA sequence: TGCGCCAGCAGCCCGCCAGGCAATGAGCAGTTCTTC. Translation: CASSPPGNEQFF. The rearrangement joins TRBV5-1 to TRBJ2-1, with D unresolved. The CDR3 has 12 residues. V was shortened by 4 bases and J by 6 bases, with 8 bases between the two germline ends. The germline CDR1 and CDR2 sequences are SGHRS and YFSETQ.

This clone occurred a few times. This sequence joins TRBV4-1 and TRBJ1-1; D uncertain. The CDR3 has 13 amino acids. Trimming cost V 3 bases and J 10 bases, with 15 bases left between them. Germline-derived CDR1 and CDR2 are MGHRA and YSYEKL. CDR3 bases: TGCGCCAGCAGCCAGTTCTCGGGGTACGGAGCTTTCTTT. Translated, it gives CASSQFSGYGAFF.

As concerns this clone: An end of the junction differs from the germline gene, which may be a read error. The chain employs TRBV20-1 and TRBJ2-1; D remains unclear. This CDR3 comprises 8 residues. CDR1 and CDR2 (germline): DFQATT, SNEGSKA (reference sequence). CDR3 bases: TGTGGGGTAAATGAGCAGTTCTTC. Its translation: CGVNEQFF.

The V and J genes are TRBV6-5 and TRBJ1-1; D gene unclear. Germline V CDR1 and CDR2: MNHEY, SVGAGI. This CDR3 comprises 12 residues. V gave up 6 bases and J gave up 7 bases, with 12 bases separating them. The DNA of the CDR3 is TGTGCCAGCAGCCTACCTCGGGGTGAAGCTTTCTTT. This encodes CASSLPRGEAFF.

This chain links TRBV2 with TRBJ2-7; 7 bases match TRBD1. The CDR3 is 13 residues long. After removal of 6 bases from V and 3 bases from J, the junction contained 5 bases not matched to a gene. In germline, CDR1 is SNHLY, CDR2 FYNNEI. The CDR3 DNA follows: TGTGCCAGCAGACCCGGGACAGACTACGAGCAGTACTTC. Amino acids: CASRPGTDYEQYF. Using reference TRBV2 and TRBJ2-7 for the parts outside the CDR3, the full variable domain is EPEVTQTPSHQVTQMGQEVILRCVPISNHLYFYWYRQILGQKVEFLVSFYNNEISEKSEIFDDQFSVERPDGSNFTLKIRSTKLEDSAMYFCASRPGTDYEQYFGPGTRLTVT.

The CDR3 sequence: CAWTTDPNEKLFF. The CDR3 region has the DNA TGTGCCTGGACAACAGATCCCAATGAAAAACTGTTTTTT. This chain joins TRBV30 and TRBJ1-4; D gene uncertain. This CDR3 has 13 residues. V lost 4 bases to trimming and J lost 5 bases, with 11 bases between them. Germline V CDR1 and CDR2: GTSNPN, SVGIG (reference sequence).

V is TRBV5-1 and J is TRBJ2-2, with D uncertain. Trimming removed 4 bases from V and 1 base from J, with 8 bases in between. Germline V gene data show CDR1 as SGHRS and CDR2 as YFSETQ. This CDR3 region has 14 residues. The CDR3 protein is CASSPVRNTGELFF. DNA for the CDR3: TGCGCCAGCAGCCCCGTACGGAACACCGGGGAGCTGTTTTTT.

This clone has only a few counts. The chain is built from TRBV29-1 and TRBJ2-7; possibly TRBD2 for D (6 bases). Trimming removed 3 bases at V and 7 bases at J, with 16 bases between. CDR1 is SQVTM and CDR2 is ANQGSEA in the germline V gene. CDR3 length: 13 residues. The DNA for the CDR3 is TGCAGCGTTGAGGGGACTGGTGTTTCTGAGCAGTACTTC. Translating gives CSVEGTGVSEQYF.

CDR3 loop: CASKIEMDSPADTQYF. In DNA form, the CDR3 reads TGTGCCAGCAAAATCGAGATGGACTCCCCCGCAGATACGCAGTATTTT. V and J are TRBV27 and TRBJ2-3; TRBD2 might be the D (5 bases). Germline V CDR1 and CDR2: MNHEY, SMNVEV (reference sequence). The CDR3 runs to 16 residues. V was cut by 7 bases and J by 4 bases, with 21 bases left in between.

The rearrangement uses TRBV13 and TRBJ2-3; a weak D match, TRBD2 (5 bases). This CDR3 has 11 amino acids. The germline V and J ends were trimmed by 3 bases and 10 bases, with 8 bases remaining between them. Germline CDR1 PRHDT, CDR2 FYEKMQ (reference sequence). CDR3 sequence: CASSLEAAQYF. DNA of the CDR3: TGTGCCAGCAGCTTGGAGGCGGCGCAGTATTTT.

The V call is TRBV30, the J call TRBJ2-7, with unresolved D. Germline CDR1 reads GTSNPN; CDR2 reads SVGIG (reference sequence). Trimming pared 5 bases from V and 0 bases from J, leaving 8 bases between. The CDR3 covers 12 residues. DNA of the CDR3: TGTGCCTGGGACGCCGACTCCTACGAGCAGTACTTC. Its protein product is CAWDADSYEQYF.

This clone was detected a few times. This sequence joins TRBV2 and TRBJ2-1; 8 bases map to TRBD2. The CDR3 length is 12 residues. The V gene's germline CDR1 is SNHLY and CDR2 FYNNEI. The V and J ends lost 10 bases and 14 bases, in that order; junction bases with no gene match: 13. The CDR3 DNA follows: TGTGCCACCCCGGGAGGGGACCAAAGGGAGTTCTTC. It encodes CATPGGDQREFF.

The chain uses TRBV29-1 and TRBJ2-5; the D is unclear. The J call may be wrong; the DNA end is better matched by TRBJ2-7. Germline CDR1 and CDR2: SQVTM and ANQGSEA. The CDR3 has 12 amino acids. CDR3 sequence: CSVESETYEQYF. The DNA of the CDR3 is TGCAGCGTTGAATCTGAGACCTACGAGCAGTACTTC.

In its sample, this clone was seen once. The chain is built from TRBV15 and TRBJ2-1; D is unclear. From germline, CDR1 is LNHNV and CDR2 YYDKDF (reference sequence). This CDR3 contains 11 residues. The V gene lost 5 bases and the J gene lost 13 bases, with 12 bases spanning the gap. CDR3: CATSEQGLQFF. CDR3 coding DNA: TGTGCCACCAGCGAGCAAGGGCTACAGTTCTTC. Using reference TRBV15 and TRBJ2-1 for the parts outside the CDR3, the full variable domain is DAMVIQNPRYQVTQFGKPVTLSCSQTLNHNVMYWYQQKSSQAPKLLFHYYDKDFNNEADTPDNFQSRRPNTSFCFLDIRSPGLGDTAMYLCATSEQGLQFFGPGTRLTVL.

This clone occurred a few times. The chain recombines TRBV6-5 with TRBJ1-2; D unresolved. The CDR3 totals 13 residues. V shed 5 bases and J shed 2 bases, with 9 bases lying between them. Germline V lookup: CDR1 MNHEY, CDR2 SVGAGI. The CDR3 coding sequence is TGTGCCAGCAGTCATACAGAGAACTATGGCTACACCTTC. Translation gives CASSHTENYGYTF.

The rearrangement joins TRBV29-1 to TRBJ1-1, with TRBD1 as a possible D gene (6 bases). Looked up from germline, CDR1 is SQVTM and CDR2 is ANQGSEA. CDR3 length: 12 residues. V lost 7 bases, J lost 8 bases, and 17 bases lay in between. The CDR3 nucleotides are TGCAGCGCCGAACAGGGTTTAAAGGAAGCTTTCTTT. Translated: CSAEQGLKEAFF.

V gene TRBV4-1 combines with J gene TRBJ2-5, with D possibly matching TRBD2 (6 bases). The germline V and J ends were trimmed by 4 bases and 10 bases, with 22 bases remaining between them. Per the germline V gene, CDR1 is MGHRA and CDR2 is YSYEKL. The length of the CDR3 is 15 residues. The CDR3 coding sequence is TGCGCCAGCAGCCCAGTGGGGGGTCTTATAGACCACCAGTACTTC. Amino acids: CASSPVGGLIDHQYF.

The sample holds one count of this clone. The CDR3 DNA reads as TGCGCCAGCAGCTCTATTGGGACGGGCGAGCAGTACTTC. This translates into CASSSIGTGEQYF. This sequence joins TRBV5-1 and TRBJ2-7, with D perhaps given as TRBD1 or TRBD2 (5 bases each). V shed 3 bases and J shed 6 bases, with 13 bases lying between them. The CDR3 has 13 amino acids. Germline CDR1 reads SGHRS; CDR2 reads YFSETQ.

The CDR3 region is CAFSPPGSDTQYF. Written as DNA, the CDR3 is TGTGCCTTCTCGCCTCCGGGGTCAGATACGCAGTATTTT. The chain links TRBV30 to TRBJ2-3; TRBD2 might be the D (5 bases). The CDR3 is 13 residues long. Trimming took 7 bases from V and 4 from J, leaving 15 bases between them. Germline CDR1 GTSNPN, CDR2 SVGIG (reference sequence).

For the CDR3, the DNA is TGTGCCAGCAGTTTATCCCCTGGGGCCGGCTGGATTGGGGGCTACACCTTC. This gives the protein CASSLSPGAGWIGGYTF. The chain carries TRBV27 and TRBJ1-2, with D possibly TRBD1 on 5 matching bases. From germline, CDR1 is MNHEY and CDR2 SMNVEV (reference sequence). The CDR3 consists of 17 residues. V lost 0 bases to trimming and J lost 8 bases, with 22 bases between them.

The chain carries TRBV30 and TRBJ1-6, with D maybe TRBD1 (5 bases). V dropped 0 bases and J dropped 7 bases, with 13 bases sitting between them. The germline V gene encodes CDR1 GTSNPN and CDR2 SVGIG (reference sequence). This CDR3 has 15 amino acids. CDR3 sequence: CAWSVLTEGNSPLHF. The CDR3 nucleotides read TGTGCCTGGAGTGTACTTACGGAGGGGAATTCACCCCTCCACTTT.

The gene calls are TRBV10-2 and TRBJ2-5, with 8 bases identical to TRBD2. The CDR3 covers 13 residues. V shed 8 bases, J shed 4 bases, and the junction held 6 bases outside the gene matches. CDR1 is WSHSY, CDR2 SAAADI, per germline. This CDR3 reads CASRQRGGETQYF. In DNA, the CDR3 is TGCGCCAGCCGTCAACGGGGGGGAGAGACCCAGTACTTC.